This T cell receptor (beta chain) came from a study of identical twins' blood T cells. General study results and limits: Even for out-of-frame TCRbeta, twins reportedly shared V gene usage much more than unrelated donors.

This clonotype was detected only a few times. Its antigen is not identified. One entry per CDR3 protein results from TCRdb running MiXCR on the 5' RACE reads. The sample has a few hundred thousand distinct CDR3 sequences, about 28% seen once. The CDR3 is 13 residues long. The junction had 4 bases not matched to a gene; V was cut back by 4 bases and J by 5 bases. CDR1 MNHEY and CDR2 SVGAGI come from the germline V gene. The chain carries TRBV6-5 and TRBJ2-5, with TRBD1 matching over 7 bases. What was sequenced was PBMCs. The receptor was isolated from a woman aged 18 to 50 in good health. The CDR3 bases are TGTGCCAGCAGTTCGACAGGGTTGGAGACCCAGTACTTC. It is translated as CASSSTGLETQYF.